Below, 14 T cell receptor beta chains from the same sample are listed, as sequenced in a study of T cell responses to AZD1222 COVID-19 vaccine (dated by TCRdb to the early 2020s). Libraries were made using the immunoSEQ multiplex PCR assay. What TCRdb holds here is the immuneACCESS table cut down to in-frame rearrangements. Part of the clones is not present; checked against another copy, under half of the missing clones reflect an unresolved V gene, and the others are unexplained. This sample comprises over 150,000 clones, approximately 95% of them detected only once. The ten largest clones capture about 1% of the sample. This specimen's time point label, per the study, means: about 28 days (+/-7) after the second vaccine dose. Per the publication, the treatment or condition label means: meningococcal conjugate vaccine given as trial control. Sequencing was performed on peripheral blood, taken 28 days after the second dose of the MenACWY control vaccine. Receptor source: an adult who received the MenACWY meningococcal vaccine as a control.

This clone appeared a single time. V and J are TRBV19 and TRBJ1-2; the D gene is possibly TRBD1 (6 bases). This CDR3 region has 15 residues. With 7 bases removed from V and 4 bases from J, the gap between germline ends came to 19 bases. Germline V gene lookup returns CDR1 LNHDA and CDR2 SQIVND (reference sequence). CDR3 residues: CASTLPGRGIYGYTF. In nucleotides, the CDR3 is TGTGCCAGTACCCTCCCGGGCAGGGGTATCTATGGCTACACCTTC. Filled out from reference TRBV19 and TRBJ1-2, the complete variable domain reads DGGITQSPKYLFRKEGQNVTLSCEQNLNHDAMYWYRQDPGQGLRLIYYSQIVNDFQKGDIAEGYSVSREKKESFPLTVTSAQKNPTAFYLCASTLPGRGIYGYTFGSGTRLTVV.

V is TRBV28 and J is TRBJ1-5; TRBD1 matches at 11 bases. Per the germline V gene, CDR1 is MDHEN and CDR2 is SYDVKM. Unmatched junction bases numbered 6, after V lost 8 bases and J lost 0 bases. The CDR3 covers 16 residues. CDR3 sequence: CASGTGGLYSNQPQHF. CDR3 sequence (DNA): TGTGCCAGCGGGACAGGGGGACTCTATAGCAATCAGCCCCAGCATTTT.

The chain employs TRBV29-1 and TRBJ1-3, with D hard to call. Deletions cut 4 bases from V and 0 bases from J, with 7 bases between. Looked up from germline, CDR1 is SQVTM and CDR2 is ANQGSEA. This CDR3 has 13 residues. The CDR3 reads CSVGLSSGNTIYF. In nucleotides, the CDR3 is TGCAGCGTTGGTTTGAGCTCTGGAAACACCATATATTTT.

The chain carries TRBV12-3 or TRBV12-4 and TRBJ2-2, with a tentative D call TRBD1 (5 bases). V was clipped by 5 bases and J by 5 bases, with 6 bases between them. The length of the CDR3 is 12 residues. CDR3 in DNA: TGTGCCAGCAGTAAGGGGACCGGGGAGCTGTTTTTT. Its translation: CASSKGTGELFF.

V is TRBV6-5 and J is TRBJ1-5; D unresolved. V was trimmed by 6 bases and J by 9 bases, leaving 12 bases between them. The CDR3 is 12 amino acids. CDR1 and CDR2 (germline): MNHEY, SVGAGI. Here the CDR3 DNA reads TGTGCCAGCAGCAAACTACGGCGGCCCCAGCATTTT. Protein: CASSKLRRPQHF.

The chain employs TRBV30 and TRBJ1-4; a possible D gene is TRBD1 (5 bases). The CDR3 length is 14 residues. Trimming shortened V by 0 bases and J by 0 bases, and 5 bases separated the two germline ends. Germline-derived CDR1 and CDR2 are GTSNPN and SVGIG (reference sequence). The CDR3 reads CAWSVQATNEKLFF. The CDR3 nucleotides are TGTGCCTGGAGTGTACAGGCAACTAATGAAAAACTGTTTTTT. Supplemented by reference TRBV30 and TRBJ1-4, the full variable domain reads SQTIHQWPATLVQPVGSPLSLECTVEGTSNPNLYWYRQAAGRGLQLLFYSVGIGQISSEVPQNLSASRPQDRQFILSSKKLLLSDSGFYLCAWSVQATNEKLFFGSGTQLSVL.

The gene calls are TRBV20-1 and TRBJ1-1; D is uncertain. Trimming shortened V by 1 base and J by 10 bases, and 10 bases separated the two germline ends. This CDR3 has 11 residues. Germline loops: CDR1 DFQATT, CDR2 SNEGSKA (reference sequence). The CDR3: CSARVGGRAFF. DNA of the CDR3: TGCAGTGCTAGAGTCGGAGGACGAGCTTTCTTT.

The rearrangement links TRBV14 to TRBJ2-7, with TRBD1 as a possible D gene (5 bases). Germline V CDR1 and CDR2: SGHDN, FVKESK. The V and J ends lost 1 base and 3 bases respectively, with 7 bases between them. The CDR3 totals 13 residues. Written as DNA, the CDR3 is TGTGCCAGCAGCCAAGCAGGGTACTACGAGCAGTACTTC. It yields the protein CASSQAGYYEQYF.

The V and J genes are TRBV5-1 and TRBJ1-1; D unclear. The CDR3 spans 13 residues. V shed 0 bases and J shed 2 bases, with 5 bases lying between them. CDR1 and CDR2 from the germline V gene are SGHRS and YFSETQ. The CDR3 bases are TGCGCCAGCAGCTTGGAACATAACACTGAAGCTTTCTTT. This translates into CASSLEHNTEAFF.

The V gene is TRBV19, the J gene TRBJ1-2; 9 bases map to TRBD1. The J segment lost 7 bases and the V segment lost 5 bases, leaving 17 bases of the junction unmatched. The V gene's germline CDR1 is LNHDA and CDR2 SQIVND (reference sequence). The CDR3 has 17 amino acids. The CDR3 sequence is CASSSGQGGFFFSGYTF. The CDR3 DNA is TGTGCCAGTAGTTCGGGACAGGGTGGCTTCTTCTTTTCTGGCTACACCTTC. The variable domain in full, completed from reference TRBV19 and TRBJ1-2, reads DGGITQSPKYLFRKEGQNVTLSCEQNLNHDAMYWYRQDPGQGLRLIYYSQIVNDFQKGDIAEGYSVSREKKESFPLTVTSAQKNPTAFYLCASSSGQGGFFFSGYTFGSGTRLTVV.

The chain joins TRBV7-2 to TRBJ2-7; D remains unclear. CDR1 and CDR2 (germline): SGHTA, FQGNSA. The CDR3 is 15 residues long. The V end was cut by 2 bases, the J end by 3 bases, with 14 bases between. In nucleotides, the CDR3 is TGTGCCAGCAGCTTACGAGTCTCACTATACTACGAGCAGTACTTC. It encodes CASSLRVSLYYEQYF.

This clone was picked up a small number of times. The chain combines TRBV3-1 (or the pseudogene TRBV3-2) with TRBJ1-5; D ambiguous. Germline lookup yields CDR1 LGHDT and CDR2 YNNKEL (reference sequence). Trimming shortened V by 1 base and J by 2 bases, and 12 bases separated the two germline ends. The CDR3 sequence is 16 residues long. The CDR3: CASSQGIPHGNQPQHF. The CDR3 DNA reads TGTGCCAGCAGCCAAGGGATCCCCCATGGCAATCAGCCCCAGCATTTT.

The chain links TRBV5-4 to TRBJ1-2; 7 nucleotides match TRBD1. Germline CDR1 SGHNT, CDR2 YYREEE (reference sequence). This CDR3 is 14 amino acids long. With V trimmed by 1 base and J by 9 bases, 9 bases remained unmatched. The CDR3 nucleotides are TGTGCCAGCAGCTTGAAGGGGACAGACGGAAGCTACACCTTC. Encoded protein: CASSLKGTDGSYTF.

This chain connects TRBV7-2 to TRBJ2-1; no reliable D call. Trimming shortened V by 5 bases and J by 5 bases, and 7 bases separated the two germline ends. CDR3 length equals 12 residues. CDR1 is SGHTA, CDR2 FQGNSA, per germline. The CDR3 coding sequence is TGTGCCAGCAGCCATGTCAACAATGAGCAGTTCTTC. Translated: CASSHVNNEQFF. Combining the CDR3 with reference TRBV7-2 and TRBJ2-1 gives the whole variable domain GAGVSQSPSNKVTEKGKDVELRCDPISGHTALYWYRQSLGQGLEFLIYFQGNSAPDKSGLPSDRFSAERTGGSVSTLTIQRTQQEDSAVYLCASSHVNNEQFFGPGTRLTVL.